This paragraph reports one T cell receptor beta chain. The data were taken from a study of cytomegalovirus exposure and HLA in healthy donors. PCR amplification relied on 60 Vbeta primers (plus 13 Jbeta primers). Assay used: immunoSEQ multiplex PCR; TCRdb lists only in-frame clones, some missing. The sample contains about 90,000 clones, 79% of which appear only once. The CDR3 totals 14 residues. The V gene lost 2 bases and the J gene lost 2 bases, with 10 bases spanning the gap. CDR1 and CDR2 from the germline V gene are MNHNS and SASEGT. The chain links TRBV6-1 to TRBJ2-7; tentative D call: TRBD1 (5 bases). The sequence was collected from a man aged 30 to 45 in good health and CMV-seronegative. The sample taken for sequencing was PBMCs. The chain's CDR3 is CASSEPRAPYEQYF. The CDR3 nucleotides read TGTGCCAGCAGTGAACCCAGGGCACCCTACGAGCAGTACTTC.